This T cell receptor (beta chain) was recorded in a study of blood T cell repertoires in COVID-19. Study at large: The origin of the acute and convalescent COVID-19 samples was the United States, Italy and Spain. In each case, the material was cDNA or gDNA derived from T cells, B-cell-depleted T cells, or PBMCs.

Under the authors' procedure: By means of reference gene primer amplification, nucleated cell counts were estimated. Profiling relied on immunoSEQ multiplex PCR, and the TCRdb table lists in-frame clones only, not all of them. The DNA gave D and trimming, while V, J and clone size come from that table. Here the sample spans some 160,000 clones, roughly 80% being singletons. The CDR3 covers 15 residues. Germline loops: CDR1 SGHTA, CDR2 FQGNSA. Trimming pared 1 base from V and 5 bases from J, leaving 11 bases between. This chain links TRBV7-2 with TRBJ1-4, with D tentatively TRBD1 (6 bases). The receptor's source is a man between 65 and 85 years old with active or convalescent COVID-19. Sequencing was performed on peripheral blood. The CDR3 region has the DNA TGTGCCAGCAGCTTAGTAGGGGGACCGAATGAAAAACTGTTTTTT. Protein product: CASSLVGGPNEKLFF.